Each of the 20 T cell receptor beta chains below was sequenced from the same sample in a study of OX40 agonist ivuxolimab in advanced cancers. The data were produced by immunoSEQ multiplex PCR, yet TCRdb's version contains in-frame clones alone and is incomplete. The sample records approximately 80,000 clones, around 90% being singletons. The source material was CD4+ or CD8+ T cells sorted from blood, sampled in a trial of the OX40 agonist ivuxolimab. The receptors were gathered from an adult with an advanced solid tumor such as melanoma, head and neck, liver or kidney cancer.

The CDR3 protein is CASQVFGTGGETQYF. CDR3 nucleotides: TGCGCCAGCCAAGTTTTCGGGACAGGGGGCGAGACCCAGTACTTC. The gene calls are TRBV5-1 and TRBJ2-5; 12 bases fit TRBD1. The CDR3 length is 15 residues. J gave up 5 bases and V 7 bases, and 9 bases lay outside the gene matches. Germline V gene sequence: CDR1 SGHRS, CDR2 YFSETQ.

This rearrangement joins TRBV28 to TRBJ2-3, with D possibly matching TRBD1 (6 bases). V was pared by 8 bases and J by 0 bases, with 9 bases between. The CDR3 is made up of 13 amino acids. The germline V gene encodes CDR1 MDHEN and CDR2 SYDVKM. As DNA, the CDR3 is TGTGCCAGCGAAACAGGGAGCACAGATACGCAGTATTTT. Residues: CASETGSTDTQYF.

This rearrangement joins TRBV9 to TRBJ2-3; 9 positions agree with TRBD1. The germline CDR1 and CDR2 sequences are SGDLS and YYNGEE. J was trimmed by 3 bases and V by 2 bases; bases with no gene match: 4. This CDR3 spans 15 amino acids. In nucleotides, the CDR3 is TGTGCCAGCAGCGTGACAGGGGGAAGTACAGATACGCAGTATTTT. Amino acid sequence: CASSVTGGSTDTQYF.

This sequence joins TRBV5-1 and TRBJ1-1; the D is unclear. Germline lookup yields CDR1 SGHRS and CDR2 YFSETQ. Trimming stripped 0 bases from V and 2 bases from J, with 8 bases between. This CDR3 has 14 amino acids. CDR3 region: CASSLDETNTEAFF. In DNA, the CDR3 is TGCGCCAGCAGCTTGGACGAAACCAACACTGAAGCTTTCTTT. The full variable domain, rest sourced from reference TRBV5-1 and TRBJ1-1, is KAGVTQTPRYLIKTRGQQVTLSCSPISGHRSVSWYQQTPGQGLQFLFEYFSETQRNKGNFPGRFSGRQFSNSRSEMNVSTLELGDSALYLCASSLDETNTEAFFGQGTRLTVV.

The chain uses TRBV9 and TRBJ1-5; 11 nucleotides match TRBD1. The CDR3 length is 14 residues. Germline V gene data show CDR1 as SGDLS and CDR2 as YYNGEE. J lost 6 bases, V lost 3 bases, and 2 bases had no gene match. The CDR3 DNA sequence: TGTGCCAGCAGCGCAGGACAGGGGGCTCAGCCCCAGCATTTT. As protein: CASSAGQGAQPQHF.

The CDR3 here is CASSSRDIPYEQYF. The DNA of the CDR3 is TGTGCCAGCAGCTCCCGGGACATCCCCTACGAGCAGTACTTC. This chain uses TRBV7-2 with TRBJ2-7, with D perhaps matching TRBD1 (6 bases). The CDR3 consists of 14 residues. Germline CDR1 and CDR2: SGHTA and FQGNSA. V was pared by 4 bases and J by 2 bases, with 12 bases between.

V and J are TRBV29-1 and TRBJ2-7, with D perhaps TRBD1 or TRBD2 (5 bases each). The germline CDR1 and CDR2 sequences are SQVTM and ANQGSEA. This CDR3 region has 13 residues. The V and J ends lost 6 bases and 5 bases respectively, with 17 bases between them. CDR3 sequence (DNA): TGCAGCGTCCGGGACGTAGGGGACGACGAGCAGTACTTC. Protein: CSVRDVGDDEQYF.

This clone appeared a single time. The chain carries TRBV7-9 and TRBJ2-4; D gene uncertain. CDR3 length: 15 residues. Germline lookup yields CDR1 SEHNR and CDR2 FQNEAQ (reference sequence). The V and J ends lost 5 bases and 0 bases respectively, with 11 bases between them. CDR3 residues: CASSPTDLAKNIQYF. CDR3 bases: TGTGCCAGCAGCCCCACAGATCTAGCCAAAAACATTCAGTACTTC. Combining the CDR3 with reference TRBV7-9 and TRBJ2-4 gives the whole variable domain DTGVSQNPRHKITKRGQNVTFRCDPISEHNRLYWYRQTLGQGPEFLTYFQNEAQLEKSRLLSDRFSAERPKGSFSTLEIQRTEQGDSAMYLCASSPTDLAKNIQYFGAGTRLSVL.

This clone was seen once. The chain has TRBV5-6 and TRBJ2-7, with a weak D call TRBD1 (5 bases). This CDR3 is built from 15 residues. The V end lost 0 bases, the J end lost 0 bases, and 10 bases lay between the germline ends. CDR1 is SGHDT, CDR2 YYEEEE, per germline. The CDR3 protein is CASSLGQLSSYEQYF. The CDR3 region has the DNA TGTGCCAGCAGCTTGGGACAGCTGAGCTCCTACGAGCAGTACTTC.

The chain recombines TRBV19 with TRBJ2-5; 8 bases map to TRBD1. This CDR3 has 14 amino acids. With V trimmed by 4 bases and J by 5 bases, 6 bases remained unmatched. Germline-derived CDR1 and CDR2 are LNHDA and SQIVND (reference sequence). The DNA of the CDR3 is TGTGCCAGTAGTACTCAGGGGGCTGACGAGACCCAGTACTTC. This codes for CASSTQGADETQYF.

Turning to this clone: This CDR3 is also generated by other DNA sequences in the sample. The gene calls are TRBV20-1 and TRBJ2-7, with unresolved D. The germline V gene encodes CDR1 DFQATT and CDR2 SNEGSKA (reference sequence). V was trimmed by 6 bases and J by 4 bases, leaving 10 bases between them. The CDR3 runs to 11 residues. The CDR3 reads CSARAGYEQYF. The CDR3 DNA is TGCAGTGCACGTGCTGGGTACGAGCAGTACTTC.

The chain is built from TRBV19 and TRBJ1-5, with D perhaps TRBD1 (5 bases). V was trimmed by 10 bases and J by 0 bases, leaving 19 bases between them. CDR3 size: 16 residues. Germline V gives CDR1 LNHDA, CDR2 SQIVND (reference sequence). This chain's CDR3 is CATGGSGQHSNQPQHF. Written as DNA, the CDR3 is TGTGCCACTGGGGGGTCCGGGCAACATAGCAATCAGCCCCAGCATTTT.

The genes are TRBV10-1 and TRBJ2-2, with 8 bases matching TRBD2. The CDR3 has 15 amino acids. Germline trimming cut 6 bases from V and 2 bases from J; bases unmatched to any gene: 5. CDR1 and CDR2 from the germline V gene are WNHNN and SYGVQD (reference sequence). CDR3 sequence (DNA): TGCGCCAGCAGGGAGACTAGCGCTAACACCGGGGAGCTGTTTTTT. Translated: CASRETSANTGELFF.

V gene TRBV7-9 combines with J gene TRBJ2-1; D not resolved. V was clipped by 5 bases and J by 8 bases, with 7 bases between them. CDR1 is SEHNR and CDR2 is FQNEAQ in the germline V gene (reference sequence). The CDR3 runs 11 residues. The CDR3 DNA follows: TGTGCCAGCAGCGCCGTCTATGAGCAGTTCTTC. As protein: CASSAVYEQFF.

This chain connects TRBV18 to TRBJ1-5, with a weak D call TRBD1 (6 bases). The CDR3 sequence is 15 residues long. V gave up 6 bases and J gave up 3 bases, with 15 bases separating them. Germline lookup yields CDR1 KGHSH and CDR2 LQKENI. The CDR3 spells CASSPRGVDNQPQHF. CDR3 nucleotides: TGTGCCAGCTCCCCAAGGGGGGTTGACAATCAGCCCCAGCATTTT.

The rearrangement links TRBV28 to TRBJ1-1; unclear D gene. Between the trimmed V and J ends, which lost 2 bases and 7 bases, there was a span of 11 bases. Germline CDR1 MDHEN, CDR2 SYDVKM. The CDR3 is made up of 13 amino acids. This chain's CDR3 is CASSLHTLGEAFF. The CDR3 region has the DNA TGTGCCAGCAGTTTACACACCCTAGGTGAAGCTTTCTTT.

The J gene is TRBJ2-7, the V gene TRBV2; D might be TRBD1 or TRBD2, each matching 6 bases. The CDR3 has 13 residues. Between the trimmed V and J ends, which lost 4 bases and 6 bases, there was a span of 13 bases. CDR1 SNHLY and CDR2 FYNNEI come from the germline V gene. The CDR3 region is CASSVVGGSEQYF. The CDR3 DNA is TGTGCCAGCAGTGTTGTAGGGGGGTCCGAGCAGTACTTC.

This chain links TRBV7-9 with TRBJ1-5, with 7 bases fitting TRBD1. Germline trimming cut 5 bases from V and 5 bases from J; bases unmatched to any gene: 3. The germline V gene encodes CDR1 SEHNR and CDR2 FQNEAQ (reference sequence). The CDR3 is made up of 13 amino acids. The CDR3 sequence is CASSLGQYQPQHF. The CDR3, as DNA: TGTGCCAGCAGCCTGGGACAGTATCAGCCCCAGCATTTT.

The rearrangement links TRBV7-8 to TRBJ2-2; no clear D gene. The V end was cut by 5 bases, the J end by 4 bases, with 17 bases between. This CDR3 comprises 16 residues. Germline loops: CDR1 SGHVS, CDR2 FQNEAQ. CDR3 in amino acids: CASSPVPAGRTGELFF. The CDR3 nucleotides are TGTGCCAGCAGCCCAGTCCCCGCAGGACGCACCGGGGAGCTGTTTTTT.

This sequence joins TRBV9 and TRBJ1-1; 7 positions match TRBD1. Germline V lookup: CDR1 SGDLS, CDR2 YYNGEE. V trimming: 4 bases; J trimming: 4 bases; junction bases outside the gene matches: 7. The CDR3 has 14 residues. CDR3 amino acids: CASSSTGAFTEAFF. The CDR3 DNA sequence: TGTGCCAGCAGCTCAACAGGGGCCTTCACTGAAGCTTTCTTT.